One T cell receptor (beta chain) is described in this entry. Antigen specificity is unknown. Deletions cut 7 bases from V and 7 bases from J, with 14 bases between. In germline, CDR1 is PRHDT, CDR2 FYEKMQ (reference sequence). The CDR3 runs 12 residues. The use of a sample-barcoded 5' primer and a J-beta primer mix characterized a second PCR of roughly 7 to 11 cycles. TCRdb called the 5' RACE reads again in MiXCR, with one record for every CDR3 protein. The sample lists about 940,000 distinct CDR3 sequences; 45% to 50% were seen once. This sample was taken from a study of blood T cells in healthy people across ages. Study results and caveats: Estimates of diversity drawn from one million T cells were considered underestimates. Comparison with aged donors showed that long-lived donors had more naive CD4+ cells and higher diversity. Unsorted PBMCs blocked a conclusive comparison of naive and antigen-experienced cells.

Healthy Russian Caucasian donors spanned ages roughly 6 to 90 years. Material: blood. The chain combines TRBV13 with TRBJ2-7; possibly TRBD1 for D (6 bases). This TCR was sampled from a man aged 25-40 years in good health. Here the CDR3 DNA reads TGTGCCAGCAAAGAGGGGGATAATGAGCAGTACTTC. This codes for CASKEGDNEQYF.